This T cell receptor (beta chain) was recorded in a study of T cell responses to AZD1222 COVID-19 vaccine. Germline CDR1 MNHEY, CDR2 SVGAGI. The germline V and J ends were trimmed by 6 bases and 0 bases, with 6 bases remaining between them. CDR3 length equals 12 residues. Assay used: immunoSEQ multiplex PCR; TCRdb lists only in-frame clones, some missing. The data contain over 100,000 clones, 87% of them singletons. The material sequenced was peripheral blood, taken 28 days after the second AZD1222 dose. The clonotype was recovered from an adult who received the AZD1222 COVID-19 vaccine. The rearrangement uses TRBV6-5 and TRBJ2-7; the D is unclear. The CDR3 DNA sequence: TGTGCCAGCAGCCAAACCTCCTACGAGCAGTACTTC. This codes for CASSQTSYEQYF.